This section outlines one T cell receptor beta chain sequence together with its context. The data stem from a study of CD8 T cells in Susac syndrome. Random hexamers served to reverse transcribe about 0.5 to 1 ug RNA. An immunoSEQ multiplex PCR amplified TCR beta CDR3 over 54 Vbeta and 13 Jbeta. One entry per CDR3 protein, called by TCRdb with MiXCR from the immunoSEQ multiplex PCR reads. The table has 80,000 or so distinct CDR3 sequences, around 93% seen once. The CDR3 length is 15 residues. From germline, CDR1 is LGHDT and CDR2 YNNKEL (reference sequence). With 1 base removed from V and 0 bases from J, the gap between germline ends came to 7 bases.

The receptor's source is a human donor with Susac syndrome. The chain uses TRBV3-1 and TRBJ1-3, with D unresolved. What was sequenced was CD4+ T cells from PBMCs. CDR3 nucleotides: TGTGCCAGCAGCCAAGTGCGGTCCTCTGGAAACACCATATATTTT. Translating gives CASSQVRSSGNTIYF.